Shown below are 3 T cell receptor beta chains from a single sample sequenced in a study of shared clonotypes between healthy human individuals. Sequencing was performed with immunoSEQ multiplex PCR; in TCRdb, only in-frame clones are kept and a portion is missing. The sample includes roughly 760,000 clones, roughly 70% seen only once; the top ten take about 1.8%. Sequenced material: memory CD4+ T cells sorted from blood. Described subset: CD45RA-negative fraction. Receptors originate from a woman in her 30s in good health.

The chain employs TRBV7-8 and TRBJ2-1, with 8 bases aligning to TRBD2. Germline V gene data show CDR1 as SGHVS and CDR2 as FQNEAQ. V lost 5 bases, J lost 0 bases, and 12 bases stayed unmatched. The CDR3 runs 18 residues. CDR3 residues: CASSPRGAAISSYNEQFF. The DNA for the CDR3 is TGTGCCAGCAGCCCGCGGGGGGCGGCTATAAGCTCCTACAATGAGCAGTTCTTC. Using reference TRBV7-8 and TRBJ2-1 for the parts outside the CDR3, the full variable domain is GAGVSQSPRYKVAKRGQDVALRCDPISGHVSLFWYQQALGQGPEFLTYFQNEAQLDKSGLPSDRFFAERPEGSVSTLKIQRTQQEDSAVYLCASSPRGAAISSYNEQFFGPGTRLTVL.

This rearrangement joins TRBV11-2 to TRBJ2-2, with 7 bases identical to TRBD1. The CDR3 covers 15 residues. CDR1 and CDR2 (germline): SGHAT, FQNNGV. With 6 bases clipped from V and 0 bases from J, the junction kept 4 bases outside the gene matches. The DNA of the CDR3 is TGTGCCAGCAGGCGTACAGGGGCGAACACCGGGGAGCTGTTTTTT. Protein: CASRRTGANTGELFF.

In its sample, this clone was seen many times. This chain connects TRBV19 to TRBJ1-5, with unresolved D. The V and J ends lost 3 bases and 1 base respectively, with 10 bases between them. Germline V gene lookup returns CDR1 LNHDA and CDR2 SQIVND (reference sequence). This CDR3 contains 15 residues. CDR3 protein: CASSMVAESNQPQHF. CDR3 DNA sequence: TGTGCCAGTAGTATGGTGGCGGAAAGCAATCAGCCCCAGCATTTT.